This T cell receptor (beta chain) came from a study of blood T cells in healthy people across ages. Concerning this clonotype: Its specificity is unknown.

Together with a sample-barcoded 5' primer, a J-beta primer mix was included in a second PCR lasting about 7 to 11 cycles. Each of the samples gave a minimum of 2.5 million paired-end reads that contained CDR3. Using its own MiXCR run on the 5' RACE reads, TCRdb lists one record per CDR3 protein. The sample has some 1.6 million distinct CDR3 sequences; roughly 30% are singletons. CDR3 length: 15 amino acids. Germline-derived CDR1 and CDR2 are MNHNS and SASEGT. V lost 7 bases to trimming and J lost 6 bases, with 20 bases between them. Study-level results: Strong correlation linked observed beta diversity and percent naive T cells. Estimates drawn from one million T cells were deemed to understate diversity. Donors of long life had a larger count of naive CD4+ cells and greater diversity than aged donors.

This sequence originates from a woman under 40 in good health. The chain has TRBV6-1 and TRBJ2-3; D not resolved. The sample consisted of blood. The chain's CDR3 is CASTGKYRVRDTQYF. In DNA form, the CDR3 reads TGTGCCAGCACTGGAAAATACCGGGTGCGGGATACGCAGTATTTT.